These 30 T cell receptor beta chains came from one sample sequenced in a study of graft-versus-host responses after intestinal transplantation. These TCRs are of unknown antigen specificity. Measured with immunoSEQ multiplex PCR; TCRdb has only the in-frame clones, and not every one. The repertoire holds tens of thousands of clones, with roughly nine tenths as singletons. The source was unstimulated CD8+ T cells sorted from spleen or lymph node cells, collected before intestinal transplant. These receptors came from a human donor who received an intestinal transplant.

The chain carries TRBV15 and TRBJ1-6, with D possibly TRBD1 on 6 matching bases. Germline V CDR1 and CDR2: LNHNV, YYDKDF (reference sequence). The CDR3 contains 15 residues. Trimming took 3 bases from V and 7 from J, leaving 13 bases between them. The chain's CDR3 is CATSRFRQANSPLHF. The CDR3 DNA sequence: TGTGCCACCAGCAGGTTTCGACAGGCCAATTCACCCCTCCACTTT.

The chain couples TRBV30 to TRBJ1-5; TRBD1 matches 7 bases. V shed 5 bases, J shed 8 bases, and the junction held 9 bases outside the gene matches. From germline, CDR1 is GTSNPN and CDR2 SVGIG (reference sequence). The CDR3 runs to 13 residues. CDR3 in amino acids: CAWARQGGEPQHF. The CDR3 DNA is TGTGCCTGGGCGAGACAGGGCGGAGAGCCCCAGCATTTT.

V and J are TRBV5-1 and TRBJ2-5, with 8 bases matching TRBD1. CDR1 and CDR2 (germline): SGHRS, YFSETQ. Trimming took 4 bases from V and 1 from J; bases not matched to a gene: 15. There are 18 residues in the CDR3. CDR3 region: CASSLRTGPSGVQETQYF. In DNA, the CDR3 is TGCGCCAGCAGCCTTCGGACAGGGCCCTCCGGTGTCCAAGAGACCCAGTACTTC.

The J gene is TRBJ2-7, the V gene TRBV15; TRBD1 is a possible D gene (5 bases). The CDR3 is made up of 14 amino acids. Trimming stripped 4 bases from V and 1 base from J, with 11 bases between. In germline, CDR1 is LNHNV, CDR2 YYDKDF (reference sequence). The CDR3, as DNA: TGTGCCACCAGCACAAACAGGAATTCCTACGAGCAGTACTTC. Its translation: CATSTNRNSYEQYF.

The V call is TRBV4-1, the J call TRBJ2-7; TRBD1 might be the D (6 bases). Looked up from germline, CDR1 is MGHRA and CDR2 is YSYEKL. Trimming stripped 4 bases from V and 5 bases from J, with 12 bases between. This CDR3 has 13 amino acids. The DNA of the CDR3 is TGCGCCAGCAGCCTCCACAGGGACCACGAGCAGTACTTC. This sequence encodes CASSLHRDHEQYF.

The chain carries TRBV6-1 and TRBJ2-7, with 11 positions matching TRBD2. The CDR3 has 15 amino acids. V lost 8 bases to trimming and J lost 2 bases; unmatched junction nucleotides: 8. The germline V gene encodes CDR1 MNHNS and CDR2 SASEGT. As DNA, the CDR3 is TGTGCCAGCCTTGAGGTGACTAGCGGGACCTACGAGCAGTACTTC. It yields the protein CASLEVTSGTYEQYF.

Only one count was recorded for this clone. This chain links TRBV6-1 with TRBJ1-5; possible D gene TRBD1, 5 bases. This CDR3 has 13 amino acids. Trimming left V 8 bases short and J 6 bases short, with 14 bases between. Germline V gene sequence: CDR1 MNHNS, CDR2 SASEGT. The CDR3 DNA reads TGTGCCAGCGGAAACAGGCGTACTCAGCCCCAGCATTTT. This translates into CASGNRRTQPQHF.

The chain recombines TRBV10-3 with TRBJ1-4, with 12 positions matching TRBD1. In germline, CDR1 is ENHRY, CDR2 SYGVKD. V was clipped by 10 bases and J by 8 bases; unmatched bases: 23. This CDR3 spans 19 amino acids. CDR3 in DNA: TGTGCCACCCAGGCCGCCCCGGGACAGGGGGCCACCCCTACGGAAAAACTGTTTTTT. Translating gives CATQAAPGQGATPTEKLFF.

V is TRBV9 and J is TRBJ1-5, with unresolved D. Per the germline V gene, CDR1 is SGDLS and CDR2 is YYNGEE. With 0 bases removed from V and 2 bases from J, the gap between germline ends came to 6 bases. CDR3 size: 14 residues. The CDR3 is CASSVGDRNQPQHF. CDR3 bases: TGTGCCAGCAGCGTAGGCGATCGCAATCAGCCCCAGCATTTT.

CDR3 amino acids: CASSLAPLDRDYEQYF. Here the CDR3 DNA reads TGTGCCAGCAGCTTAGCGCCATTAGACAGAGACTACGAGCAGTACTTC. This chain links TRBV7-2 with TRBJ2-7, with a weak D call TRBD1 (5 bases). V shed 0 bases and J shed 3 bases, with 15 bases lying between them. The CDR3 totals 16 residues. CDR1 is SGHTA and CDR2 is FQGNSA in the germline V gene.

This clone was seen just once. The chain couples TRBV5-5 to TRBJ2-7; TRBD1 is a possible D gene (5 bases). CDR1 and CDR2 from the germline V gene are SGHKS and YYEKEE (reference sequence). Trimming took 4 bases from V and 3 from J, leaving 11 bases between them. The CDR3 contains 13 residues. The CDR3, as DNA: TGTGCCAGCAGCCCCGACAGCGACTACGAGCAGTACTTC. Translation gives CASSPDSDYEQYF.

J is TRBJ2-2 and V is TRBV9; 8 bases map to TRBD1. Germline CDR1 and CDR2: SGDLS and YYNGEE. With 4 bases clipped from V and 1 base from J, the junction kept 9 bases outside the gene matches. This CDR3 has 17 residues. Here the CDR3 reads CASSHPRDRLNTGELFF. In nucleotides, the CDR3 is TGTGCCAGCAGCCACCCCCGGGACAGGCTGAACACCGGGGAGCTGTTTTTT. Based on the CDR3 plus reference TRBV9 and TRBJ2-2, the full variable domain is DSGVTQTPKHLITATGQRVTLRCSPRSGDLSVYWYQQSLDQGLQFLIQYYNGEERAKGNILERFSAQQFPDLHSELNLSSLELGDSALYFCASSHPRDRLNTGELFFGEGSRLTVL.

This clone showed up just a few times. The rearrangement uses TRBV28 and TRBJ1-2; 8 bases map to TRBD1. Germline V gives CDR1 MDHEN, CDR2 SYDVKM. The CDR3 has 15 residues. The trim removed 6 bases at V and 7 bases at J, leaving 13 bases unmatched. The DNA of the CDR3 is TGTGCCAGCAGCCACTTGACGGACAGGGATCGTGGCTACACCTTC. Its protein is CASSHLTDRDRGYTF.

This chain links TRBV28 with TRBJ1-1, with no clear D. V was cut by 5 bases and J by 6 bases, with 16 bases left in between. The germline CDR1 and CDR2 sequences are MDHEN and SYDVKM. CDR3 size: 14 residues. The CDR3 region is CASSPPGGFAEAFF. For the CDR3, the DNA is TGTGCCAGCAGTCCGCCGGGTGGGTTCGCTGAAGCTTTCTTT.

This clone was found a few times. Relative to the germline gene, one junction end is altered; a read error may explain this. The V gene is TRBV4-1, the J gene TRBJ1-5; 7 bases are a match to TRBD1. CDR3 length equals 16 residues. The germline CDR1 and CDR2 sequences are MGHRA and YSYEKL. CDR3: CASSQERGQVNQPQHF. In nucleotides, the CDR3 is TGTGCCAGCAGCCAAGAAAGGGGGCAGGTCAATCAGCCCCAGCATTTT.

CDR3 residues: CASSFNPVPPRQYF. CDR3 coding DNA: TGTGCCAGCAGCTTCAACCCGGTTCCTCCCCGACAGTACTTC. The rearrangement uses TRBV5-6 and TRBJ2-5; D uncertain. Germline V gene lookup returns CDR1 SGHDT and CDR2 YYEEEE. CDR3 length: 14 amino acids. V gave up 2 bases and J gave up 11 bases, with 19 bases separating them.

The genes are TRBV4-1 and TRBJ1-2; 8 bases align to TRBD1. CDR1 is MGHRA and CDR2 is YSYEKL in the germline V gene. The CDR3 has 17 residues. The J segment lost 0 bases and the V segment lost 1 base, leaving 7 bases of the junction unmatched. The CDR3: CASSQVTGEEANYGYTF. CDR3 nucleotides: TGCGCCAGCAGCCAAGTGACAGGGGAGGAAGCTAACTATGGCTACACCTTC.

This clone was recorded only once. This chain connects TRBV6-4 to TRBJ2-2, with 8 bases aligning to TRBD2. V gave up 5 bases and J gave up 4 bases; unmatched junction bases: 9. The CDR3 length is 16 residues. In germline, CDR1 is MRHNA, CDR2 SNTAGT. CDR3 DNA: TGTGCCAGCAGTTTTAGCGGGGACGAGGGCACCGGGGAGCTGTTTTTT. The encoded protein is CASSFSGDEGTGELFF.

The chain employs TRBV4-1 and TRBJ1-4, with a weak D call TRBD1 (6 bases). The CDR3 spans 17 residues. CDR1 is MGHRA, CDR2 YSYEKL, per germline. V lost 3 bases and J 7 bases, leaving 21 bases between the germline ends. The CDR3 coding sequence is TGCGCCAGCAGCCACGCCTGGGGGCCTCGAAAGGGTGAAAAACTGTTTTTT. It specifies CASSHAWGPRKGEKLFF.

This chain connects TRBV15 to TRBJ1-5, with D unresolved. Germline V gene sequence: CDR1 LNHNV, CDR2 YYDKDF (reference sequence). The CDR3 loop spans 15 amino acids. Trimming stripped 3 bases from V and 0 bases from J, with 9 bases between. The CDR3 coding sequence is TGTGCCACCAGCAGCCTCGGGGATAGCAATCAGCCCCAGCATTTT. This gives the protein CATSSLGDSNQPQHF.

Within the sample, this clone is medium-sized. V and J are TRBV19 and TRBJ2-1; TRBD2 is a possible D gene (6 bases). The V end lost 5 bases, the J end lost 8 bases, and 22 bases lay between the germline ends. CDR3 length equals 16 residues. Germline lookup yields CDR1 LNHDA and CDR2 SQIVND (reference sequence). The CDR3 loop reads CASSSRLQRAMDEQFF. CDR3 DNA sequence: TGTGCCAGTAGTTCGCGACTCCAGCGGGCCATGGATGAGCAGTTCTTC.

The chain carries TRBV11-1 and TRBJ2-2; 7 bases match TRBD1. CDR3 size: 16 residues. Germline assignment: CDR1 SGHAT and CDR2 FQDESV (reference sequence). V dropped 7 bases and J dropped 0; count of bases not matched to a gene: 8. CDR3 DNA: TGTGCCAGCAACATAAAAGACAGGGCGAACACCGGGGAGCTGTTTTTT. This sequence encodes CASNIKDRANTGELFF.

This clone was observed a handful of times. The CDR3 DNA is TGTGCCTGGAAGAGGACAGAATACACTGAAGCTTTCTTT. Amino acid sequence: CAWKRTEYTEAFF. V is TRBV30 and J is TRBJ1-1; D may be TRBD1 (6 bases). Trimming removed 4 bases from V and 3 bases from J, with 12 bases in between. Per germline, CDR1 GTSNPN and CDR2 SVGIG (reference sequence). This CDR3 is 13 amino acids long. The full variable domain, with the rest looked up from reference TRBV30 and TRBJ1-1, is SQTIHQWPATLVQPVGSPLSLECTVEGTSNPNLYWYRQAAGRGLQLLFYSVGIGQISSEVPQNLSASRPQDRQFILSSKKLLLSDSGFYLCAWKRTEYTEAFFGQGTRLTVV.

This clone has more than one count but fewer than ten. The chain is built from TRBV15 and TRBJ2-2; 7 bases line up with TRBD1. Germline CDR1 reads LNHNV; CDR2 reads YYDKDF (reference sequence). CDR3 length equals 15 residues. V lost 3 bases and J lost 1; bases outside the gene matches: 2. The CDR3 protein is CATSRGTENTGELFF. CDR3 sequence (DNA): TGTGCCACCAGCAGGGGGACAGAGAACACCGGGGAGCTGTTTTTT.

The CDR3 spells CASSLWGTNTEAFF. The CDR3 DNA follows: TGTGCCAGCAGCTTATGGGGGACAAACACTGAAGCTTTCTTT. The genes are TRBV7-3 and TRBJ1-1; perhaps TRBD1 as D (6 bases). Trimming stripped 2 bases from V and 2 bases from J, with 9 bases between. The V gene's germline CDR1 is SGHTA and CDR2 FQGTGA. The CDR3 consists of 14 residues.

The chain couples TRBV27 to TRBJ2-6; D is possibly TRBD2 (5 bases). The ends were cut back, 3 bases at V and 0 bases at J, with 6 bases in the middle. The germline gives CDR1 MNHEY, CDR2 SMNVEV (reference sequence). This CDR3 spans 15 amino acids. CDR3 sequence (DNA): TGTGCCAGCAGTTTGGAGGCCTCTGGGGCCAACGTCCTGACTTTC. Encoded protein: CASSLEASGANVLTF.

This clone was counted a few times. V usage is TRBV28 and J usage is TRBJ1-2, with D unresolved. In germline, CDR1 is MDHEN, CDR2 SYDVKM. V gave up 1 base and J gave up 8 bases, with 11 bases separating them. CDR3 length equals 13 residues. The CDR3 bases are TGTGCCAGCAGTTTATCACGGTCTTGGGGCTACACCTTC. Amino acids: CASSLSRSWGYTF.

The chain carries TRBV27 and TRBJ2-7; TRBD2 agrees at 10 bases. The V gene end was trimmed by 0 bases and the J gene end by 2 bases; junction bases not matched to a gene: 4. The length of the CDR3 is 16 residues. Germline V CDR1 and CDR2: MNHEY, SMNVEV (reference sequence). The CDR3 bases are TGTGCCAGCAGTTTATCGACTAGCGGGCCCACCTACGAGCAGTACTTC. Amino acid sequence: CASSLSTSGPTYEQYF.

Here the CDR3 reads CASSQVVGAGELFF. The CDR3 nucleotides read TGTGCCAGCAGCCAAGTGGTGGGCGCCGGGGAGCTGTTTTTT. V gene TRBV4-2 combines with J gene TRBJ2-2, with D unclear. The CDR3 sequence is 14 residues long. Trimming left V 1 base short and J 6 bases short, with 9 bases between. Germline V CDR1 and CDR2: LGHNA, YNFKEQ.

The chain is built from TRBV4-2 and TRBJ1-6; a possible D gene is TRBD1 (6 bases). The CDR3 length is 15 residues. Germline values: CDR1 LGHNA, CDR2 YNFKEQ. V was shortened by 2 bases and J by 7 bases, with 12 bases between the two germline ends. The CDR3 DNA reads TGTGCCAGCAGCCAAATAGGACAGAGCAATTCACCCCTCCACTTT. It specifies CASSQIGQSNSPLHF.